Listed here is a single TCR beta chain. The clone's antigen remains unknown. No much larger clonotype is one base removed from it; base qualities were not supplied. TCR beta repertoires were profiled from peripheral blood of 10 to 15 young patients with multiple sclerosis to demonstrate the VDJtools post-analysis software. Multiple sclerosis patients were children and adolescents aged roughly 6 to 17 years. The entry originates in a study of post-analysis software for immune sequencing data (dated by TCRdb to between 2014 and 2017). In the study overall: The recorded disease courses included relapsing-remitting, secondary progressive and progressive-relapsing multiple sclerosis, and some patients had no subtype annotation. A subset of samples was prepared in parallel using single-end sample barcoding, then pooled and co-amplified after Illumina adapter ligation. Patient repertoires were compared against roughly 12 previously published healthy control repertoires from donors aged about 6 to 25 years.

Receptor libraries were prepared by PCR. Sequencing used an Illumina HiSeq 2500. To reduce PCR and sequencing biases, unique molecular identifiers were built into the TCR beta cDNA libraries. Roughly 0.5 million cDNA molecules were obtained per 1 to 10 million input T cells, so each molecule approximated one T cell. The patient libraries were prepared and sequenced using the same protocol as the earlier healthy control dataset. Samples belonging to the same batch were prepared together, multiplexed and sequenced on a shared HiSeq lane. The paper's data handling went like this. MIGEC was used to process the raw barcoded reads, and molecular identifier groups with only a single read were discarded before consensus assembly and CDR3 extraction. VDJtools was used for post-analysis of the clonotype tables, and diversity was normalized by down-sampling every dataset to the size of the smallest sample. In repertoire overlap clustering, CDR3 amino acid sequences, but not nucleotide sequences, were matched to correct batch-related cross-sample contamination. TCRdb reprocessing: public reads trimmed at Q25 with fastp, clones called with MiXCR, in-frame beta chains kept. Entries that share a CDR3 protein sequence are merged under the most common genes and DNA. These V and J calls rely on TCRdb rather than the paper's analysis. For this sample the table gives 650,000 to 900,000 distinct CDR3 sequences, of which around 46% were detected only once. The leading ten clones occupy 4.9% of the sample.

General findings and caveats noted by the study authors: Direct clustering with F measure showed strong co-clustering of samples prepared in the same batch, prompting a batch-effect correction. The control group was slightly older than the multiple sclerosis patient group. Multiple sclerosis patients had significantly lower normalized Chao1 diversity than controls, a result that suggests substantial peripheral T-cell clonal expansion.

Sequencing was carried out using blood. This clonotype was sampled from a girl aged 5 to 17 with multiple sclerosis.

The nucleotide sequence reads as follows: TGTGCCATCAGTGAGGGGGGAGGGCCGACAGATACGCAGTATTTT. Translated, this gives CAISEGGGPTDTQYF. The sequence links TRBV10-3 to TRBJ2-3, with 7 middle bases fitting TRBD2. The germline V gene sets CDR1 to ENHRY and CDR2 to SYGVKD. The cysteine opens and the phenylalanine closes a CDR3 of 15 amino acids. Just the 45-base CDR3 DNA is kept, in frame starting at base 1. Clipping removes 2 bases from V and 3 bases from J, with 5 as the unmatched junction base count.